A single sample gave rise to the 30 T cell receptor beta chains below, sequenced in a study of T-cell reconstitution after alpha-beta-depleted transplantation in children. Unique molecular identifiers tagged the TCRbeta library. TCRdb itself ran the PCR reads through MiXCR, one entry per CDR3 protein. The sample lists 250,000 to 400,000 distinct CDR3 sequences; around 25% were seen once. The starting material was PBMCs, mostly from graft donor cells, obtained 180 days after TCRalphabeta/CD19-depleted stem cell transplant. These receptors were taken from a male patient under 18 who had a stem cell transplant for acute lymphoblastic leukemia, so the T cells may come from the graft donor.

This clonotype was seen at least ten times. The chain carries TRBV20-1 and TRBJ2-1, with D perhaps TRBD2 (5 bases). Germline lookup yields CDR1 DFQATT and CDR2 SNEGSKA (reference sequence). The CDR3 is 14 amino acids. Trimming took off 3 bases at V and 4 bases at J, with 13 bases between the two ends. CDR3 sequence (DNA): TGCAGTGCTAGGTCTAGCCTCTCATACAATGAGCAGTTCTTC. This gives the protein CSARSSLSYNEQFF.

This rearrangement joins TRBV18 to TRBJ1-6, with D perhaps TRBD1 (5 bases). The CDR3 sequence is 16 residues long. V lost 3 bases and J lost 0, with 9 bases in between. Germline V CDR1 and CDR2: KGHSH, LQKENI. This CDR3 reads CASSPAGSSYNSPLHF. CDR3 sequence (DNA): TGTGCCAGCTCACCGGCAGGGAGCTCCTATAATTCACCCCTCCACTTT.

V is TRBV20-1 and J is TRBJ2-3, with D possibly being TRBD2 (6 bases). V lost 5 bases and J 3 bases, leaving 15 bases between the germline ends. CDR3 length equals 14 residues. The germline V gene encodes CDR1 DFQATT and CDR2 SNEGSKA (reference sequence). The CDR3 loop is CSAPNRRVTDTQYF. The CDR3 DNA sequence: TGCAGTGCTCCCAACAGGAGGGTAACAGATACGCAGTATTTT.

The chain employs TRBV12-3 or TRBV12-4 and TRBJ2-4, with unresolved D. This CDR3 is 13 amino acids long. The V and J ends lost 1 base and 8 bases respectively, with 9 bases between them. The CDR3 protein is CASSLGRSYIQYF. As DNA, the CDR3 is TGTGCCAGCAGTTTAGGTCGTAGTTACATTCAGTACTTC.

The chain uses TRBV12-3 or TRBV12-4 and TRBJ2-5, with a tentative D call TRBD1 (8 bases). This CDR3 has 15 residues. V was shortened by 5 bases and J by 5 bases, with 18 bases between the two germline ends. Written as DNA, the CDR3 is TGTGCCAGCAGTAATCACAGGGGGGGGCCGGAGACCCAGTACTTC. Its translation: CASSNHRGGPETQYF.

This clonotype was observed a handful of times. This CDR3 reads CASSFTLGRQYF. Written as DNA, the CDR3 is TGTGCCAGCAGTTTTACACTAGGACGGCAGTACTTC. The V and J genes are TRBV27 and TRBJ2-7; perhaps TRBD2 as D (5 bases). V was cut by 3 bases and J by 9 bases, with 12 bases left in between. The CDR3 sequence is 12 residues long. The germline gives CDR1 MNHEY, CDR2 SMNVEV (reference sequence).

A few counts support this clonotype. The chain joins TRBV9 to TRBJ2-1, with TRBD2 matching 9 bases. The V segment lost 4 bases and the J segment 8 bases; nucleotides outside the gene matches: 13. Germline-derived CDR1 and CDR2 are SGDLS and YYNGEE. The CDR3 length is 16 residues. The CDR3 DNA follows: TGTGCCAGCAGCTCCCTTAGGCGGGAGGGCCCGGATGAGCAGTTCTTC. Translated: CASSSLRREGPDEQFF.

This clonotype appeared a single time. V usage is TRBV7-9 and J usage is TRBJ2-3; no firm D call. The CDR3 extends over 13 amino acids. Germline CDR1 is SEHNR and CDR2 is FQNEAQ (reference sequence). V lost 5 bases to trimming and J lost 2 bases, with 8 bases between them. Written as DNA, the CDR3 is TGTGCCAGCAGCCCGACAAACACAGATACGCAGTATTTT. Its translation is CASSPTNTDTQYF.

The sample holds many counts of this clonotype. The rearrangement links TRBV5-1 to TRBJ2-1; 10 positions match TRBD2. Germline V gene lookup returns CDR1 SGHRS and CDR2 YFSETQ. V was pared by 2 bases and J by 9 bases, with 11 bases of the junction left unmatched. There are 16 residues in the CDR3. The CDR3 nucleotides read TGCGCCAGCAGCTTCTGGCTAGCGGGGGCCCTCGGTGAGCAGTTCTTC. It specifies CASSFWLAGALGEQFF.

The V and J genes are TRBV4-1 and TRBJ2-2; weak D call: TRBD1 (6 bases). Deletions cut 0 bases from V and 5 bases from J, with 13 bases between. The CDR3 extends over 16 amino acids. CDR1 is MGHRA and CDR2 is YSYEKL in the germline V gene. CDR3 in DNA: TGCGCCAGCAGCCAAGACCCAACAGGGTTAACCGGGGAGCTGTTTTTT. Amino acid sequence: CASSQDPTGLTGELFF.

In DNA, the CDR3 is TGCAGTGCTGGAACTAGCAGCCAAGAGACCCAGTACTTC. Residues: CSAGTSSQETQYF. This sequence joins TRBV20-1 and TRBJ2-5, with D perhaps TRBD2 (6 bases). Looked up from germline, CDR1 is DFQATT and CDR2 is SNEGSKA (reference sequence). This CDR3 region has 13 residues. Trimming left V 5 bases short and J 1 base short, with 11 bases between.

This clonotype was counted between two and nine times. The rearrangement links TRBV5-1 to TRBJ2-3, with a weak D call TRBD2 (7 bases). Germline V gene data show CDR1 as SGHRS and CDR2 as YFSETQ. Trimming pared 4 bases from V and 1 base from J, leaving 16 bases between. This CDR3 spans 16 amino acids. In DNA form, the CDR3 reads TGCGCCAGCAGCCGCGGGGGCCATTTGGGCACAGATACGCAGTATTTT. Amino acids: CASSRGGHLGTDTQYF. The whole variable domain, filled in from reference TRBV5-1 and TRBJ2-3, reads KAGVTQTPRYLIKTRGQQVTLSCSPISGHRSVSWYQQTPGQGLQFLFEYFSETQRNKGNFPGRFSGRQFSNSRSEMNVSTLELGDSALYLCASSRGGHLGTDTQYFGPGTRLTVL.

The chain couples TRBV12-3 or TRBV12-4 to TRBJ1-1, with D unclear. With 3 bases removed from V and 6 bases from J, the gap between germline ends came to 11 bases. This CDR3 spans 13 amino acids. In DNA, the CDR3 is TGTGCCAGCAGTTTCCGGGGAGGAGCTGAAGCTTTCTTT. As protein: CASSFRGGAEAFF.

This clonotype occurred a few times. The chain combines TRBV27 with TRBJ2-7, with TRBD1 identical over 9 bases. The CDR3 length is 15 residues. CDR1 is MNHEY, CDR2 SMNVEV, per germline (reference sequence). Trimming took 2 bases from V and 2 from J; bases not matched to a gene: 4. This CDR3 reads CASSLVGTGTYEQYF. The CDR3 region has the DNA TGTGCCAGCAGTTTAGTCGGGACAGGGACCTACGAGCAGTACTTC.

The table lists this clonotype with a count of one. The J gene is TRBJ2-7, the V gene TRBV5-1; tentative D call: TRBD2 (5 bases). Germline lookup yields CDR1 SGHRS and CDR2 YFSETQ. V lost 1 base, J lost 3 bases, and 8 bases lay in between. The CDR3 runs to 13 residues. CDR3 DNA sequence: TGCGCCAGCAGCTTGTGGGGAGACTACGAGCAGTACTTC. It is translated as CASSLWGDYEQYF.

The rearrangement joins TRBV12-5 to TRBJ2-7; tentatively, D is TRBD2 (6 bases). This CDR3 is built from 15 residues. V was shortened by 5 bases and J by 9 bases, with 23 bases between the two germline ends. Germline CDR1 and CDR2: LGHNT and FRNRAP. In nucleotides, the CDR3 is TGTGCTAGTGGTCCCACCAGCGGGCGCCCGAGCCGGCAGTACTTC. Protein: CASGPTSGRPSRQYF.

This clonotype was counted between two and nine times. The chain is built from TRBV27 and TRBJ2-1; no clear D. Germline CDR1 and CDR2: MNHEY and SMNVEV (reference sequence). The V end was cut by 2 bases, the J end by 4 bases, with 12 bases between. The CDR3 extends over 15 amino acids. DNA of the CDR3: TGTGCCAGCAGTTTACAACAGTCGCCATACAATGAGCAGTTCTTC. As protein: CASSLQQSPYNEQFF.

The chain employs TRBV13 and TRBJ2-1; no firm D call. The germline V gene has CDR1 PRHDT and CDR2 FYEKMQ (reference sequence). V was trimmed by 2 bases and J by 3 bases, leaving 17 bases between them. The CDR3 spans 17 residues. The CDR3 spells CASSLRTSRDLYNEQFF. CDR3 bases: TGTGCCAGCAGCTTAAGGACGAGTAGGGATCTCTACAATGAGCAGTTCTTC. The full variable domain, in which reference TRBV13 and TRBJ2-1 provide the parts outside the CDR3, is AAGVIQSPRHLIKEKRETATLKCYPIPRHDTVYWYQQGPGQDPQFLISFYEKMQSDKGSIPDRFSAQQFSDYHSELNMSSLELGDSALYFCASSLRTSRDLYNEQFFGPGTRLTVL.

This clonotype has a handful of counts. This sequence joins TRBV7-9 and TRBJ1-2; D gene ambiguous. Per germline, CDR1 SEHNR and CDR2 FQNEAQ (reference sequence). The V end lost 2 bases, the J end lost 2 bases, and 9 bases lay between the germline ends. The CDR3 contains 14 residues. Written as DNA, the CDR3 is TGTGCCAGCAGCTTACTCGACCAGAACTATGGCTACACCTTC. Its translation: CASSLLDQNYGYTF.

The chain joins TRBV4-1 to TRBJ2-5; tentatively, D is TRBD1 or TRBD2 (6 bases each). V was cut by 1 base and J by 5 bases, with 14 bases left in between. The CDR3 spans 15 residues. The germline V gene encodes CDR1 MGHRA and CDR2 YSYEKL. CDR3 amino acids: CASSQAPLGGETQYF. Here the CDR3 DNA reads TGCGCCAGCAGCCAAGCTCCATTAGGGGGGGAGACCCAGTACTTC.

The J gene is TRBJ2-7, the V gene TRBV24-1; possible D gene TRBD1, 5 bases. Germline V lookup: CDR1 KGHDR, CDR2 SFDVKD. The CDR3 extends over 15 amino acids. V lost 6 bases, J lost 5 bases, and 19 bases lay in between. The CDR3 region has the DNA TGTGCCACCAGTCCCCCACAGGCAGTTTGCCACGAGCAGTACTTC. This encodes CATSPPQAVCHEQYF.

The chain has TRBV7-6 and TRBJ2-1; 10 positions match TRBD2. This CDR3 comprises 18 residues. The V and J ends lost 0 bases and 0 bases, in that order; junction bases with no gene match: 5. Germline CDR1 is SGHVS and CDR2 is FNYEAQ. The CDR3 is CASSLARTSGSSYNEQFF. The CDR3 region has the DNA TGTGCCAGCAGCTTAGCTAGGACTAGCGGCAGCTCCTACAATGAGCAGTTCTTC.

This rearrangement joins TRBV5-1 to TRBJ2-2; no clear D gene. This CDR3 has 13 amino acids. Germline assignment: CDR1 SGHRS and CDR2 YFSETQ. V lost 4 bases and J 5 bases, leaving 9 bases between the germline ends. As DNA, the CDR3 is TGCGCCAGCAGCATCCTTCGGACCGGGGAGCTGTTTTTT. Its translation is CASSILRTGELFF.

This clonotype was counted only a few times. The chain employs TRBV12-3 or TRBV12-4 and TRBJ2-5, with D unclear. The length of the CDR3 is 14 residues. Trimming left V 3 bases short and J 5 bases short, with 13 bases between. CDR3 nucleotide sequence: TGTGCCAGCAGTTTTACACGGTACTGGGAGACCCAGTACTTC. It translates to CASSFTRYWETQYF.

This clonotype was seen more than once but under ten times. The chain links TRBV6-5 to TRBJ2-5, with D possibly matching TRBD1 (5 bases). Trimming left V 2 bases short and J 5 bases short, with 6 bases between. CDR1 MNHEY and CDR2 SVGAGI come from the germline V gene. The length of the CDR3 is 12 residues. CDR3 nucleotide sequence: TGTGCCAGCAGTTACCCAGGGGAGACCCAGTACTTC. As protein: CASSYPGETQYF.

For this clonotype: A much larger clone differs by one base, so this may be a read error. The chain couples TRBV3-1 to TRBJ2-1, with D perhaps matching TRBD2 (6 bases). This CDR3 is 18 amino acids long. Looked up from germline, CDR1 is LGHDT and CDR2 is YNNKEL (reference sequence). CDR3 region: CASSQEGRAGNSYNGQFF. The DNA for the CDR3 is TGTGCCAGCAGCCAAGAGGGCCGAGCGGGTAACTCCTACAATGGGCAGTTCTTC.

The chain carries TRBV6-1 and TRBJ1-5, with D possibly being TRBD1 (6 bases). This CDR3 comprises 15 residues. With 6 bases removed from V and 3 bases from J, the gap between germline ends came to 15 bases. Germline values: CDR1 MNHNS, CDR2 SASEGT. The DNA of the CDR3 is TGTGCCAGCAGGGGGGCTGGGACTACCAATCAGCCCCAGCATTTT. It specifies CASRGAGTTNQPQHF.

The V gene is TRBV5-1, the J gene TRBJ1-6, with D possibly being TRBD1 (5 bases). Germline CDR1 reads SGHRS; CDR2 reads YFSETQ. Trimming took 3 bases from V and 11 from J, leaving 15 bases between them. There are 14 residues in the CDR3. CDR3 DNA sequence: TGCGCCAGCAGCTCGGGGCAGGGCTATCCACCCCTCCACTTT. This sequence encodes CASSSGQGYPPLHF.

The gene calls are TRBV6-5 and TRBJ2-3; D gene uncertain. Trimming left V 0 bases short and J 2 bases short, with 15 bases between. Germline CDR1 reads MNHEY; CDR2 reads SVGAGI. This CDR3 contains 17 residues. As DNA, the CDR3 is TGTGCCAGCAGTTACTCGAAACGAGCAGTCTTCACAGATACGCAGTATTTT. Its protein product is CASSYSKRAVFTDTQYF.

The chain recombines TRBV7-8 with TRBJ2-7; 7 bases align to TRBD1. CDR1 is SGHVS and CDR2 is FQNEAQ in the germline V gene. This CDR3 has 15 amino acids. Trimming at V came to 5 bases and at J to 2 bases, leaving 9 bases not matched to a gene. The CDR3 sequence is CASSRSGTATYEQYF. Here the CDR3 DNA reads TGTGCCAGCAGCCGATCCGGGACAGCAACCTACGAGCAGTACTTC. Full variable domain (outside the CDR3, taken from reference TRBV7-8 and TRBJ2-7): GAGVSQSPRYKVAKRGQDVALRCDPISGHVSLFWYQQALGQGPEFLTYFQNEAQLDKSGLPSDRFFAERPEGSVSTLKIQRTQQEDSAVYLCASSRSGTATYEQYFGPGTRLTVT.